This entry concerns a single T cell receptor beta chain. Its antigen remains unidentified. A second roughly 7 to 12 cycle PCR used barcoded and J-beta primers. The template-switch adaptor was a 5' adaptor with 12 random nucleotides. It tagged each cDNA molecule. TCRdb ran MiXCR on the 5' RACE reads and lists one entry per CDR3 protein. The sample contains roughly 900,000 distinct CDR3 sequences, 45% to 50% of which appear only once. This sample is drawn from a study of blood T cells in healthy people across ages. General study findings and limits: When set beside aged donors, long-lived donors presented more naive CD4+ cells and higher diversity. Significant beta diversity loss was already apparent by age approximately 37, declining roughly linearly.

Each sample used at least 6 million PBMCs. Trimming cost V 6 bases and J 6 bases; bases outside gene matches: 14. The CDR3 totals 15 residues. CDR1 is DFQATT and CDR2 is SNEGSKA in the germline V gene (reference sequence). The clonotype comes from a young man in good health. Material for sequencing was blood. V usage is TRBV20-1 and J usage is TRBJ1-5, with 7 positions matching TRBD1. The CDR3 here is CSAQTRGVLGQPQHF. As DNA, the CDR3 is TGCAGTGCGCAGACCAGGGGGGTATTGGGTCAGCCCCAGCATTTT.